This T cell receptor beta chain was identified during a study of control samples from healthy donors and cancer patients. The CDR3 length is 15 residues. The germline V gene encodes CDR1 LGHNA and CDR2 YSLEER. Trimming left V 1 base short and J 9 bases short, with 13 bases between. Profiled with immunoSEQ multiplex PCR; TCRdb holds only in-frame clones, not every one. The data contain 150,000 to 200,000 clones, 90% of them singletons. Sequences were obtained from blood. This rearrangement joins TRBV4-3 to TRBJ1-6; TRBD1 might be the D (6 bases). This TCR was sampled from a woman aged 45-65 years in good health. The CDR3 sequence is CASSQAQGLGSPLHF. For the CDR3, the DNA is TGCGCCAGCAGCCAAGCTCAGGGGCTCGGTTCACCCCTCCACTTT.